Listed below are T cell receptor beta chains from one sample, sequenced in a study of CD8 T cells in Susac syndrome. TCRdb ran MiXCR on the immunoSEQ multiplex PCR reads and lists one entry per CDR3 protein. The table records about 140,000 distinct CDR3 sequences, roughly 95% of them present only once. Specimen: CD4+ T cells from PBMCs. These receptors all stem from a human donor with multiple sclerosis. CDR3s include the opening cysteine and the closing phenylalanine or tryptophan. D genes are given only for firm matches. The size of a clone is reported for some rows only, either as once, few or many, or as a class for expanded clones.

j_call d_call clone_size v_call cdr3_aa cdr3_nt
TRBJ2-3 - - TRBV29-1 CSVSYTTGTLGGDTQYF TGCAGCGTTAGTTACACCACCGGGACCCTTGGTGGGGATACGCAGTATTTT
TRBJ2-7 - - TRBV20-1 CSAMSRGRPYEQYF TGCAGTGCTATGTCGAGGGGACGGCCCTACGAGCAGTACTTC
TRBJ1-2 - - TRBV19 CASSWRDGGGYTF TGTGCCAGTAGTTGGCGGGACGGTGGGGGCTACACCTTC
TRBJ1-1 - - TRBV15 CATSVWGTEAFF TGTGCCACCAGCGTCTGGGGCACTGAAGCTTTCTTT
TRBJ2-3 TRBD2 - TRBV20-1 CSAGGRVTDTQYF TGCAGTGCGGGCGGGAGGGTCACAGATACGCAGTATTTT
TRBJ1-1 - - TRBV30 CASHRDLATEAFF TGTGCCTCTCACAGGGACTTGGCCACTGAAGCTTTCTTT
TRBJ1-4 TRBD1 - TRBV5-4 CASARQGNNEKLFF TGTGCCAGCGCCCGACAGGGGAATAATGAAAAACTGTTTTTT
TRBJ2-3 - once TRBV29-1 CSVEYPSSTDTQYF TGCAGCGTTGAATACCCCAGTAGCACAGATACGCAGTATTTT
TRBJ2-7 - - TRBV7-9 CASRGTADYEQYF TGTGCCAGCAGAGGTACTGCAGACTACGAGCAGTACTTC
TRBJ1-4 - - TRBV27 CASSLNDATNEKLFF TGTGCCAGCAGTTTAAATGACGCAACTAATGAAAAACTGTTTTTT
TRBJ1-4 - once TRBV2 CASNPLWGATNEKLFF TGTGCCAGCAACCCCCTATGGGGAGCAACTAATGAAAAACTGTTTTTT
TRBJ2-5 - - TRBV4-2 CASSQAALGREETQYF TGTGCCAGCAGCCAGGCCGCTTTAGGAAGGGAAGAGACCCAGTACTTC
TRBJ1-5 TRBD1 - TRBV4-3 CASSPPGQGRQPQHF TGCGCCAGCAGCCCTCCGGGACAGGGGAGACAGCCCCAGCATTTT
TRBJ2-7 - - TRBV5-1 CASSLDPASSYEQYF TGCGCCAGCAGCTTGGATCCAGCGAGCTCCTACGAGCAGTACTTC
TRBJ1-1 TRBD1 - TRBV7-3 CASSLTGTGIMNTEAFF TGTGCCAGCAGCCTTACCGGGACAGGGATAATGAACACTGAAGCTTTCTTT
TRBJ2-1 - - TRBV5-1 CASSPSQLMDLREQFF TGCGCCAGCAGCCCATCTCAGCTGATGGACCTACGGGAGCAGTTCTTC
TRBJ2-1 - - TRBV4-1 CASSLWREQFF TGCGCCAGCAGCCTTTGGCGGGAGCAGTTCTTC
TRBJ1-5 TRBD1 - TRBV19 CASSLYTGGRNQPQHF TGTGCCAGTAGTCTGTATACAGGGGGCCGCAATCAGCCCCAGCATTTT
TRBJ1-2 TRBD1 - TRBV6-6 CASSSPEGTGVAGYTF TGTGCCAGCAGTTCGCCGGAAGGGACAGGTGTTGCGGGCTACACCTTC
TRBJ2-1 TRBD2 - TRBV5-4 CASSLKTSGSHNEQFF TGTGCCAGCAGCCTCAAGACTAGCGGGAGCCACAATGAGCAGTTCTTC
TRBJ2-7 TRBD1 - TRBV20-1 CSGSQGPPYEQYF TGCAGTGGCTCACAGGGGCCCCCCTACGAGCAGTACTTC
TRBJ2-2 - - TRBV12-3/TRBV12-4 CASRARGTGELFF TGTGCCAGCAGGGCCCGAGGGACCGGGGAGCTGTTTTTT
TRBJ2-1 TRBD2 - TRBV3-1 CASSQGPSGLYNEQFF TGTGCCAGCAGCCAAGGGCCTAGCGGACTTTACAATGAGCAGTTCTTC
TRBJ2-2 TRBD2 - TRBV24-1 CATSASGRAGELFF TGTGCCACCAGTGCGTCAGGGAGGGCCGGGGAGCTGTTTTTT
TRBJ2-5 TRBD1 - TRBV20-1 CSAGLQGFQETQYF TGCAGTGCTGGCCTACAGGGGTTCCAAGAGACCCAGTACTTC
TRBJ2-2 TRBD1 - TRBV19 CASRADRGDTGELFF TGTGCCAGTAGGGCGGACAGGGGGGACACCGGGGAGCTGTTTTTT
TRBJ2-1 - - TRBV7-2 CASSLRGPRGLDEQFF TGTGCCAGCAGCTTAAGGGGCCCCCGGGGCCTCGATGAGCAGTTCTTC
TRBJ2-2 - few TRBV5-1 CASSLEGGELFF TGCGCCAGCAGCTTGGAGGGCGGGGAGCTGTTTTTT
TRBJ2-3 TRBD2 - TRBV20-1 CSATGTSGGNTDTQYF TGCAGTGCTACCGGCACTAGCGGGGGGAACACAGATACGCAGTATTTT
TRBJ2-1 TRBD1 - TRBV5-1 CASSLAQGAGEQFF TGCGCCAGCAGCTTGGCGCAGGGGGCAGGTGAGCAGTTCTTC
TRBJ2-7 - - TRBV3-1 CASSQDFTPSYEQYF TGTGCCAGCAGCCAAGATTTTACACCCTCCTACGAGCAGTACTTC
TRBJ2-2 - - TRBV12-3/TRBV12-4 CASSFQPIGGNTGELFF TGTGCCAGCAGTTTTCAGCCCATCGGGGGTAACACCGGGGAGCTGTTTTTT
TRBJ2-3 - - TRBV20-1 CSAREWPPRDTQYF TGCAGTGCTAGAGAATGGCCCCCCCGGGATACGCAGTATTTT
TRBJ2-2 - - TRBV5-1 CASSSNSNTGELFF TGCGCCAGCAGCTCGAACTCGAACACCGGGGAGCTGTTTTTT
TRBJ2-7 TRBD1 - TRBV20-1 CSAGQATYEQYF TGCAGTGCTGGACAGGCGACCTACGAGCAGTACTTC
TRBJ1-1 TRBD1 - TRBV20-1 CSAKGQGPFWAFF TGCAGTGCTAAGGGACAGGGTCCCTTCTGGGCTTTCTTT
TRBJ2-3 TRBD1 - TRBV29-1 CSARDRGRTDTQYF TGCAGCGCCAGGGACAGGGGGCGCACAGATACGCAGTATTTT
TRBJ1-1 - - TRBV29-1 CSVGVSLTEAFF TGCAGCGTGGGGGTTTCCCTCACTGAAGCTTTCTTT
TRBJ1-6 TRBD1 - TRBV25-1 CASSVGQGLGSPLHF TGTGCCAGCAGTGTGGGACAGGGCTTGGGTTCACCCCTCCACTTT
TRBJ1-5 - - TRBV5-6 CASSLGQVSNQPQHF TGTGCCAGCAGCTTGGGACAGGTTAGCAATCAGCCCCAGCATTTT
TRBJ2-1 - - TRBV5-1 CASSPLPGVNNEQFF TGCGCCAGCAGCCCCCTGCCTGGCGTAAACAATGAGCAGTTCTTC
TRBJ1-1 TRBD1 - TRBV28 CASSRDRHRVDGTEAFF TGTGCCAGCAGTCGGGACAGGCATAGGGTAGACGGCACTGAAGCTTTCTTT